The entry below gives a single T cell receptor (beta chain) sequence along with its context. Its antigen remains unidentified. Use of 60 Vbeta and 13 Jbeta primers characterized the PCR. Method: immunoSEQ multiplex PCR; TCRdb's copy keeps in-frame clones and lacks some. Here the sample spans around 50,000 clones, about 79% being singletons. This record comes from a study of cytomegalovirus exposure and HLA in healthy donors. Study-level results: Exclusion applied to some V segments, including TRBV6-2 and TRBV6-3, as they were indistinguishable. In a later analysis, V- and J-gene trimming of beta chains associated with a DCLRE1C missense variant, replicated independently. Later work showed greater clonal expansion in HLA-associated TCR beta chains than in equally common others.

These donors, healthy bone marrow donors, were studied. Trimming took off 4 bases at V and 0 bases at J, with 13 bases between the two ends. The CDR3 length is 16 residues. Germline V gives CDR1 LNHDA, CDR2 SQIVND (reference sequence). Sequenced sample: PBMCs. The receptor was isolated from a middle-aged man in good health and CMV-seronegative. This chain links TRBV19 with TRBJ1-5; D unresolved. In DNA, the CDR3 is TGTGCCAGTAGTAGCCTCGGGTTGGCTAGCAATCAGCCCCAGCATTTT. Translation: CASSSLGLASNQPQHF.